The rows below give T cell receptor beta chains drawn from one sample of a study of blood T cells in healthy people across ages. TCRdb re-analysed the 5' RACE reads in MiXCR, keeping a single row per CDR3 protein. The table has 650,000 to 950,000 distinct CDR3 sequences, 44% seen once; the top ten hold roughly 19%. The sequencing input was blood. The receptors were sampled from a man in his sixties in good health. Both conserved end residues are part of each CDR3. Each record gives: J gene, clone size, D gene, V gene, CDR3 DNA, CDR3 protein. D genes are given only for firm matches. A clone size is listed for some rows: how often the clone was seen (once, few, many), or a class if it is expanded.

>TRBJ2-1|few|TRBD1|TRBV2
TGTGCCAGCCGGACTGACAGGGCGTCCTACAATGAGCAGTTCTTC
CASRTDRASYNEQFF
>TRBJ1-2|-|-|TRBV12-5
TGTGCTAGTGGTTTGGAAACTAACTATGGCTACACCTTC
CASGLETNYGYTF
>TRBJ2-5|few|TRBD2|TRBV20-1
TGCAGTGCCTATAGCGGGGGCACGGGTCTTGAGACCCAGTACTTC
CSAYSGGTGLETQYF
>TRBJ2-3|-|-|TRBV3-1
TGTGCCAGCAGCCCTGGGAGGGGGTCTAGCACAGATACGCAGTATTTT
CASSPGRGSSTDTQYF
>TRBJ1-1|-|-|TRBV20-1
TGCAGTGCCCGACACCGGAACACTGAAGCTTTCTTT
CSARHRNTEAFF
>TRBJ1-6|-|-|TRBV29-1
TGCAGCGTTGGGACAAAAACGGGGTCACCCCTCCACTTT
CSVGTKTGSPLHF
>TRBJ1-5|few|-|TRBV20-1
TGCAGTGCTACCCCGTGGGAGGGCAATCAGCCCCAGCATTTT
CSATPWEGNQPQHF
>TRBJ2-7|-|TRBD1|TRBV6-1
TGTGCCAGCAGTACACAGGGGGCGTTTAACGAGCAGTACTTC
CASSTQGAFNEQYF
>TRBJ2-3|-|TRBD2|TRBV12-3/TRBV12-4
TGTGCCAGCAGTACGGGACTAGCGGGGGGGGCAGATACGCAGTATTTT
CASSTGLAGGADTQYF
>TRBJ2-7|-|-|TRBV20-1
TGCAGTGCCCAGAGTGGCAGGGGGGACGAGCAGTACTTC
CSAQSGRGDEQYF
>TRBJ2-7|once|-|TRBV6-2/TRBV6-3
TGTGCCACGAAAGATCAGGGGAGCTACGAGCAGTACTTC
CATKDQGSYEQYF
>TRBJ2-4|few|-|TRBV20-1
TGCAGTGCTCGTGATAACAGTAACAAAAACATTCAGTACTTC
CSARDNSNKNIQYF
>TRBJ1-1|-|-|TRBV5-5
TGTGCCAGCAGACCCCGTTGGACAGTCACTGAAGCTTTCTTT
CASRPRWTVTEAFF
>TRBJ2-6|-|TRBD1|TRBV6-1
TGTGCCAGCAGTGCGGGACAGGGGGCGCCTGGGGCCAACGTCCTGACTTTC
CASSAGQGAPGANVLTF
>TRBJ2-7|-|-|TRBV11-3
TGTGCCAGCAGCTTAGTACATAGCTCCTACGAGCAGTACTTC
CASSLVHSSYEQYF
>TRBJ2-2|-|-|TRBV9
TGTGCCAGCAGTGGCACCGGGACGGCAAACACCGGGGAGCTGTTTTTT
CASSGTGTANTGELFF
>TRBJ2-7|-|-|TRBV30
TGTGCCTGGAGTGTACAGGGCGGGACCTACGAGCAGTACTTC
CAWSVQGGTYEQYF
>TRBJ2-1|-|TRBD2|TRBV27
TGTGCCAGCAGTTTAACTAGCGGGGAATGGTATGAGCAGTTCTTC
CASSLTSGEWYEQFF
>TRBJ1-4|once|-|TRBV7-9
TGTGCCAGCAGCTTAGGCTCTTCGGGGCAGCTTAATGAAAAACTGTTTTTT
CASSLGSSGQLNEKLFF
>TRBJ2-7|-|TRBD2|TRBV28
TGTGCCAGCAGTCTAGTAGCGGGGGTGGCCTCCTACGAGCAGTACTTC
CASSLVAGVASYEQYF
>TRBJ2-5|few|-|TRBV7-2
TGTGCCAGCAGCCCCCGAGTCCAGCCAGAGACCCAGTACTTC
CASSPRVQPETQYF
>TRBJ1-2|few|-|TRBV10-3
TGTGCCATCAGTGGTAAGGGGGAGTACACCTTC
CAISGKGEYTF